This is a list of T cell receptor beta chains from one sample in a study of blood T cell repertoires in COVID-19. Generated by immunoSEQ multiplex PCR, the TCRdb table keeps only in-frame clones and is missing some. Of around 280,000 clones in the sample, almost 90% were seen once. Sequences were obtained from peripheral blood. Receptor source: a woman aged 25 to 39 with COVID-19, enrolled during active disease. The CDR3 runs from the conserved cysteine through the conserved F or W. The order of the fields is V gene, D gene, clone size, J gene, CDR3 DNA, CDR3 protein. A D gene is named only where the DNA matches it firmly. Clone size appears in some rows only: once, few, many, or a class for an expanded clone.

V: TRBV2
D: TRBD2
size: few
J: TRBJ2-7
DNA: TGTGCCAGCAGTAGCGGGAGGGGCGAGCAGTACTTC
CDR3: CASSSGRGEQYF

V: TRBV5-4
D: TRBD2
size: NA
J: TRBJ2-5
DNA: TGTGCCAGCAGCCTAGGATGGACTAGCGGAACCCAAGAGACCCAGTACTTC
CDR3: CASSLGWTSGTQETQYF

V: TRBV19
D: TRBD2
size: NA
J: TRBJ2-3
DNA: TGTGCCAGTAGCTGGGAGGGCAGTCGCACAGATACGCAGTATTTT
CDR3: CASSWEGSRTDTQYF

V: TRBV7-8
D: TRBD1
size: NA
J: TRBJ1-5
DNA: TGTGCCAGCAGCTTAGGAGACAGGGATTTTCCCCAGCATTTT
CDR3: CASSLGDRDFPQHF

V: TRBV6-4
D: NA
size: NA
J: TRBJ1-1
DNA: TGTGCCAGCAGCCCTACAGGGCCTGAAGCTTTCTTT
CDR3: CASSPTGPEAFF

V: TRBV28
D: TRBD2
size: NA
J: TRBJ2-3
DNA: TGTGCCAGCACTCCCAGCGGCGGGAGGAGTGCAGATACGCAGTATTTT
CDR3: CASTPSGGRSADTQYF

V: TRBV4-3
D: NA
size: NA
J: TRBJ2-4
DNA: TGCGCCAGCAGCCAAGCATTTGCCCGCCGGGCCAAAAACATTCAGTACTTC
CDR3: CASSQAFARRAKNIQYF

V: TRBV19
D: NA
size: NA
J: TRBJ1-1
DNA: TGTGCCAGTAGTATACAGGGGAGCACTGAAGCTTTCTTT
CDR3: CASSIQGSTEAFF

V: TRBV6-5
D: NA
size: once
J: TRBJ2-7
DNA: TGTGCCAGCAGTTACGGCAGAACCTACGAGCAGTACTTC
CDR3: CASSYGRTYEQYF

V: TRBV24-1
D: NA
size: NA
J: TRBJ1-3
DNA: TGTGCCACCAGTGATTGGACAGCGGACACCATATATTTT
CDR3: CATSDWTADTIYF

V: TRBV27
D: TRBD1
size: NA
J: TRBJ1-6
DNA: TGTGCCAGCAGTTCCGGGACAGGGGACCTCTTCTATAATTCACCCCTCCACTTT
CDR3: CASSSGTGDLFYNSPLHF

V: TRBV29-1
D: NA
size: NA
J: TRBJ1-1
DNA: TGCAGCCTAGGACGGGGAACTGAAGCTTTCTTT
CDR3: CSLGRGTEAFF

V: TRBV6-5
D: TRBD1
size: NA
J: TRBJ1-1
DNA: TGTGCCAGCTGCAAGACAGGGGGCGGGAACACTGAAGCTTTCTTT
CDR3: CASCKTGGGNTEAFF